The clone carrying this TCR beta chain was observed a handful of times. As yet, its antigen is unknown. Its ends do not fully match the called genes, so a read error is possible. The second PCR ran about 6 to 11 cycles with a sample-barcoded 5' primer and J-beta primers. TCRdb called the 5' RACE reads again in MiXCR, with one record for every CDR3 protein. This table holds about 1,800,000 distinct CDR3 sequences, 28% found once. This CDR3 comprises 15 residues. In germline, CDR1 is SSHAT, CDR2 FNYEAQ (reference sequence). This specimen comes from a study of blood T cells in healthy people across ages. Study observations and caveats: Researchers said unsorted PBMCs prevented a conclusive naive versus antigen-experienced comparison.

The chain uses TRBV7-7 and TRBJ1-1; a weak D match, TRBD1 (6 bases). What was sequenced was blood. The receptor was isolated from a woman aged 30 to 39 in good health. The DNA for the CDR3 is TGTGCCAGCAGCCCCATTTGGGGGGCGAACACTGGAGCTTTCTTT. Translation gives CASSPIWGANTGAFF.